This is a list of T cell receptor beta chains from one sample in a study of T cells in Graves' hyperthyroidism and ophthalmopathy. TCRdb analysed the multiplex PCR reads with MiXCR anew, one entry per CDR3 protein. The sample has 300,000 to 350,000 distinct CDR3 sequences, approximately 18% seen once. What was sequenced was blood. The receptors were gathered from a woman aged 40 to 50 with Graves' ophthalmopathy. Each CDR3 is given with its conserved first and last residue. Each record gives: clone size, V gene, J gene, D gene, CDR3 DNA, CDR3 protein. A D gene is named only where the DNA matches it firmly. Clone size appears in some rows only: once, few, many, or a class for an expanded clone.

abundance: many; v_gene: TRBV6-5; j_gene: TRBJ1-5; d_gene: NA; CDR3nt: TGTGCCAGCAGTTACCGCGACAATCAGCCCCAGCATTTT; CDR3aa: CASSYRDNQPQHF
abundance: many; v_gene: TRBV5-6; j_gene: TRBJ1-3; d_gene: TRBD1; CDR3nt: TGTGCCAGCAGCTTGGCGGTTCGGGACAGGAGAAACACCATATATTTT; CDR3aa: CASSLAVRDRRNTIYF
abundance: NA; v_gene: TRBV15; j_gene: TRBJ2-5; d_gene: TRBD2; CDR3nt: TGTGCCACCAGCGACAAGAGACTAGCGGGTGACACCCGGGTAGAGACCCAGTACTTC; CDR3aa: CATSDKRLAGDTRVETQYF
abundance: many; v_gene: TRBV18; j_gene: TRBJ1-2; d_gene: NA; CDR3nt: TGTGCCAGCTCACCACCGAACAGGAGTGATGGCTACACCTTC; CDR3aa: CASSPPNRSDGYTF
abundance: many; v_gene: TRBV30; j_gene: TRBJ2-5; d_gene: NA; CDR3nt: TGTGCCTGGAGGGGGGACTTACAAGAGACCCAGTACTTC; CDR3aa: CAWRGDLQETQYF
abundance: many; v_gene: TRBV27; j_gene: TRBJ2-4; d_gene: TRBD2; CDR3nt: TGTGCCAGCAGTCCCCTCGGGCTAGCGGACCGGGACATTCAGTACTTC; CDR3aa: CASSPLGLADRDIQYF
abundance: many; v_gene: TRBV30; j_gene: TRBJ1-1; d_gene: TRBD1; CDR3nt: TGTGCCTCAGAGGGGGGACAGCCTGAAGCTTTCTTT; CDR3aa: CASEGGQPEAFF
abundance: NA; v_gene: TRBV30; j_gene: TRBJ2-7; d_gene: TRBD2; CDR3nt: TGTGCCTGGAGTGGTGGACTAGCGGGAGGCGAGCAGTACTTC; CDR3aa: CAWSGGLAGGEQYF
abundance: NA; v_gene: TRBV6-2/TRBV6-3; j_gene: TRBJ2-7; d_gene: TRBD1; CDR3nt: TGTGCCAGCAGTTACGGGACAGTGCGCGAGCAGTACTTC; CDR3aa: CASSYGTVREQYF
abundance: many; v_gene: TRBV4-3; j_gene: TRBJ2-7; d_gene: NA; CDR3nt: TGCGCCAGCAGCCTAAGAGTCTCTTACTCCGAGCAGTACTTC; CDR3aa: CASSLRVSYSEQYF
abundance: many; v_gene: TRBV20-1; j_gene: TRBJ1-2; d_gene: TRBD1; CDR3nt: TGCAGTGCCCCGACAGGGCCCTATGGCTACACCTTC; CDR3aa: CSAPTGPYGYTF
abundance: NA; v_gene: TRBV19; j_gene: TRBJ2-5; d_gene: TRBD2; CDR3nt: TGTGCCAGTAGTATCTGGGCTAGCGGAAACCAAGAGACCCAGTACTTC; CDR3aa: CASSIWASGNQETQYF
abundance: many; v_gene: TRBV11-2; j_gene: TRBJ2-7; d_gene: NA; CDR3nt: TGTGCCAGCACCCGACCCGGCGGGTACGAGCAGTACTTC; CDR3aa: CASTRPGGYEQYF
abundance: many; v_gene: TRBV10-3; j_gene: TRBJ1-2; d_gene: NA; CDR3nt: TGTGCCATCAGTGAGTCGCGAGGGAACTATGGCTACACCTTC; CDR3aa: CAISESRGNYGYTF
abundance: many; v_gene: TRBV6-2/TRBV6-3; j_gene: TRBJ2-7; d_gene: TRBD2; CDR3nt: TGTGCCAGTCAAACTGGGACTAGCGGGACCTACGAGCAGTACTTC; CDR3aa: CASQTGTSGTYEQYF
abundance: many; v_gene: TRBV15; j_gene: TRBJ1-1; d_gene: NA; CDR3nt: TGTGCCACCAGCAGAGTTGGAAACACTGAAGCTTTCTTT; CDR3aa: CATSRVGNTEAFF
abundance: many; v_gene: TRBV5-1; j_gene: TRBJ2-7; d_gene: TRBD2; CDR3nt: TGCGCCAGCAGCTTCCAGCGGGACTCCTACGAGCAGTACTTC; CDR3aa: CASSFQRDSYEQYF
abundance: NA; v_gene: TRBV6-1; j_gene: TRBJ1-2; d_gene: NA; CDR3nt: TGTGCCAGCAGCAGGACTGATGGAAACTATGGCTACACCTTC; CDR3aa: CASSRTDGNYGYTF
abundance: many; v_gene: TRBV15; j_gene: TRBJ1-3; d_gene: NA; CDR3nt: TGTGCCACCAGCAGTGGGGGATTTGGAAACACCATATATTTT; CDR3aa: CATSSGGFGNTIYF
abundance: many; v_gene: TRBV19; j_gene: TRBJ2-3; d_gene: NA; CDR3nt: TGTGCCAGTAGTATATCCCCCCGCACAGATACGCAGTATTTT; CDR3aa: CASSISPRTDTQYF
abundance: many; v_gene: TRBV6-1; j_gene: TRBJ1-2; d_gene: NA; CDR3nt: TGTGCCAGCAGTGCCTCCTCAAACTATGGCTACACCTTC; CDR3aa: CASSASSNYGYTF
abundance: few; v_gene: TRBV5-8; j_gene: TRBJ2-1; d_gene: NA; CDR3nt: TGTGCCAGCAGCCGGCGGGTCAGGATAACCTACGAGCAGTTCTTC; CDR3aa: CASSRRVRITYEQFF
abundance: NA; v_gene: TRBV19; j_gene: TRBJ2-7; d_gene: TRBD2; CDR3nt: TGTGCCAGTAGCGGACTAGCGGGAGGATCCGAGCAGTACTTC; CDR3aa: CASSGLAGGSEQYF
abundance: many; v_gene: TRBV20-1; j_gene: TRBJ2-7; d_gene: NA; CDR3nt: TGCAGTGCTAGAGTGACGACAGGAACCTACGAGCAGTACTTC; CDR3aa: CSARVTTGTYEQYF
abundance: many; v_gene: TRBV10-3; j_gene: TRBJ2-6; d_gene: TRBD1; CDR3nt: TGTGCCACAGGACAGGGGGCCGCTGGGGCCAACGTCCTGACTTTC; CDR3aa: CATGQGAAGANVLTF
abundance: NA; v_gene: TRBV12-3/TRBV12-4; j_gene: TRBJ2-7; d_gene: NA; CDR3nt: TGTGCCAGCAGTTCTCGGGACGTCGAGCAGTACTTC; CDR3aa: CASSSRDVEQYF
abundance: NA; v_gene: TRBV29-1; j_gene: TRBJ2-7; d_gene: NA; CDR3nt: TGCAGCGTTCGCCTCCGAGACAGCCTCTCCTACGAGCAGTACTTC; CDR3aa: CSVRLRDSLSYEQYF
abundance: few; v_gene: TRBV11-2; j_gene: TRBJ2-2; d_gene: TRBD2; CDR3nt: TGTGCCAGCAGCTTCCGGACTAGCAAAGTCAACACCGGGGAGCTGTTTTTT; CDR3aa: CASSFRTSKVNTGELFF
abundance: NA; v_gene: TRBV28; j_gene: TRBJ2-5; d_gene: TRBD1; CDR3nt: TGCGTGACGGGACAGGGGGCGGGGGAGACCCAGTACTTC; CDR3aa: CVTGQGAGETQYF
abundance: many; v_gene: TRBV29-1; j_gene: TRBJ1-3; d_gene: NA; CDR3nt: TGCAGCGTTGATTCTTCGGGGTTTGGAAACACCATATATTTT; CDR3aa: CSVDSSGFGNTIYF
abundance: many; v_gene: TRBV30; j_gene: TRBJ2-2; d_gene: NA; CDR3nt: TGTGCCTGGGATTCCCCAGGCAGGACCGGGGAGCTGTTTTTT; CDR3aa: CAWDSPGRTGELFF
abundance: many; v_gene: TRBV11-2; j_gene: TRBJ1-5; d_gene: NA; CDR3nt: TGTGCCAGCAGCTTAGAGACTGGAAATCAGCCCCAGCATTTT; CDR3aa: CASSLETGNQPQHF
abundance: many; v_gene: TRBV10-1; j_gene: TRBJ2-5; d_gene: TRBD2; CDR3nt: TGCGCCAGCAGTGAGGCGGGAGGTCAAGAGACCCAGTACTTC; CDR3aa: CASSEAGGQETQYF
abundance: many; v_gene: TRBV19; j_gene: TRBJ1-1; d_gene: NA; CDR3nt: TGTGCCAGTAGTATTACAAGGGGGGCTGAAGCTTTCTTT; CDR3aa: CASSITRGAEAFF
abundance: NA; v_gene: TRBV12-3/TRBV12-4; j_gene: TRBJ2-1; d_gene: TRBD1; CDR3nt: TGTGCCAGCAGCCGCGGGACAGGGGTCGAGCAGTTCTTC; CDR3aa: CASSRGTGVEQFF
abundance: many; v_gene: TRBV29-1; j_gene: TRBJ1-1; d_gene: NA; CDR3nt: TGCAGTCACTTGAAGGCCCCGAACACTGAAGCTTTCTTT; CDR3aa: CSHLKAPNTEAFF